This T cell receptor beta chain was sequenced during a study of tumor-infiltrating lymphocytes in localized non-small cell lung cancer. Produced via immunoSEQ multiplex PCR; TCRdb's table is partial and in-frame only. The table has roughly 7,200 clones, less than 80% seen once; the top ten hold 9.5% to 15%. Whole-study results and caveats: No T-cell fraction difference was seen between IM1 and IM2 tumors.

This clone was detected a few times. What it binds is not known. Sequenced material: lung tumor tissue. The sequence was obtained from a human donor with non-small cell lung cancer.

This CDR3 is CASSQGAEPQHF. The CDR3 DNA reads TGCGCCAGCAGCCAAGGGGCAGAGCCCCAGCATTTT. The rearrangement uses TRBV4-1 and TRBJ1-5; no definite D call. The V gene lost 1 base and the J gene lost 8 bases, with 6 bases spanning the gap. Germline V gene data show CDR1 as MGHRA and CDR2 as YSYEKL. The CDR3 spans 12 residues.